This TCR beta chain was recovered during a study of blood T cell repertoires in COVID-19. TCRdb's table, derived via immunoSEQ multiplex PCR, lists solely in-frame clones and lacks some. The table has about 170,000 clones, about 90% seen once. The germline V and J ends were trimmed by 3 bases and 4 bases, with 15 bases remaining between them. The CDR3 covers 15 residues. CDR1 and CDR2 (germline): LGHNT, FRNRAP. This chain links TRBV12-5 with TRBJ1-1; D unclear. This clonotype originated in a woman between 50 and 59 years old who had recovered from COVID-19. Sample: PBMCs or T cells enriched from blood (not recorded which). For the CDR3, the DNA is TGTGCTAGTGGTTTCTCTTCGATGAGAAGCACTGAAGCTTTCTTT. Translated, it gives CASGFSSMRSTEAFF.